These T cell receptor beta chains were read from a single sample in a study of response to subunit inactivated influenza vaccine. From the RT-PCR reads, TCRdb called clonotypes with MiXCR, one entry per CDR3 protein. This table has 550,000 to 600,000 distinct CDR3 sequences, 12% appearing once. The source was PBMCs from blood, collected on the day of vaccination. These receptors originate from a man aged 50-60 years who received an inactivated influenza vaccine. Each CDR3 is given without its conserved first and last residue. For some rows the clone size is stated as once, few or many, or as a class when expanded; others skip it.

>TRBJ2-7|TRBV20-1|few
SVGDYSYEQY
>TRBJ2-4|TRBV6-1|few
ASSELGQGKNIQY
>TRBJ2-2|TRBV5-1|few
ASSLSWAGASTGELF
>TRBJ2-5|TRBV15|-
ATSRVGQGFSETQY
>TRBJ1-6|TRBV6-1|-
ASSELDSNSPLH
>TRBJ2-7|TRBV20-1|-
SATPPQGTYYEQY
>TRBJ2-1|TRBV5-1|-
ASSLVFGHDSVQL
>TRBJ2-3|TRBV4-3|few
ASSTGGAGGPDTQY
>TRBJ2-3|TRBV29-1|many
SVARGSTDTQY
>TRBJ2-3|TRBV7-8|-
ASSPLAGGGDTQY
>TRBJ2-5|TRBV12-3/TRBV12-4|-
ASSETGETQY
>TRBJ2-7|TRBV7-9|-
ASSSIPGVPRAYKQY
>TRBJ2-7|TRBV4-1|few
ASSQDGTSSSYEQY
>TRBJ2-5|TRBV7-2|-
ASSPRGVRVQETQY
>TRBJ2-4|TRBV5-6|few
ASSLARPIAKNIQY
>TRBJ2-7|TRBV20-1|many
SATGQSYEQY
>TRBJ1-3|TRBV28|-
ASRGGGSGNTIY